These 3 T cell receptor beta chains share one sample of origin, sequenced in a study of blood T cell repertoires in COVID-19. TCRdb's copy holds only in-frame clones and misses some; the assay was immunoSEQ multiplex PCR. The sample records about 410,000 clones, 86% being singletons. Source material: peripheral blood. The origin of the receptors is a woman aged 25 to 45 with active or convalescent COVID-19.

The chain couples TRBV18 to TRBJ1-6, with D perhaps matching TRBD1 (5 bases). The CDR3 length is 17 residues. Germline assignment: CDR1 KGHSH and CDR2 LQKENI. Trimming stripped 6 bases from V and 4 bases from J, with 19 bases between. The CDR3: CASSPRGGESYNSPLHF. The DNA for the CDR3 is TGTGCCAGCTCGCCGCGGGGAGGGGAGAGTTATAATTCACCCCTCCACTTT.

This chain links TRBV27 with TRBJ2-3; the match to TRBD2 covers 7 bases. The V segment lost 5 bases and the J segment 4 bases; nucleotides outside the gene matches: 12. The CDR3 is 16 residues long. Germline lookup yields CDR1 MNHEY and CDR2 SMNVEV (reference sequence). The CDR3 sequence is CASSPAELAAADTQYF. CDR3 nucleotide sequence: TGTGCCAGCAGTCCAGCCGAGCTAGCGGCCGCAGATACGCAGTATTTT.

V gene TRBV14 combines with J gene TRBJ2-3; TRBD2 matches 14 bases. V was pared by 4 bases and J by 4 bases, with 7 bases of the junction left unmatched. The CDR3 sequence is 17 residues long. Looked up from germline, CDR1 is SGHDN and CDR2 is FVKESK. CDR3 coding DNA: TGTGCCAGCAGCCGACCGGAGGGACTAGCGGGAGCAGATACGCAGTATTTT. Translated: CASSRPEGLAGADTQYF.